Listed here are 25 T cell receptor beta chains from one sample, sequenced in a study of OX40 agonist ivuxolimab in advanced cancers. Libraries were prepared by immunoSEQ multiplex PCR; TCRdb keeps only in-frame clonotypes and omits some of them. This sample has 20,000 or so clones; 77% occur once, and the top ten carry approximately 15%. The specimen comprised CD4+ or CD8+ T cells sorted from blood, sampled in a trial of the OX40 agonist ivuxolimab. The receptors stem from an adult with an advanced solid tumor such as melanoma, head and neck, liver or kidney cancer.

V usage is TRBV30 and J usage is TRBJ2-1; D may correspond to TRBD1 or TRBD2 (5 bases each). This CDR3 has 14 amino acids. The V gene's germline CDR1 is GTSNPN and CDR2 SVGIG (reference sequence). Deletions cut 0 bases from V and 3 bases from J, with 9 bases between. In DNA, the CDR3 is TGTGCCTGGAGTGTAGGGACGGTCTACAATGAGCAGTTCTTC. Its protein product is CAWSVGTVYNEQFF. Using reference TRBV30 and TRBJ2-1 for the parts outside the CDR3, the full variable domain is SQTIHQWPATLVQPVGSPLSLECTVEGTSNPNLYWYRQAAGRGLQLLFYSVGIGQISSEVPQNLSASRPQDRQFILSSKKLLLSDSGFYLCAWSVGTVYNEQFFGPGTRLTVL.

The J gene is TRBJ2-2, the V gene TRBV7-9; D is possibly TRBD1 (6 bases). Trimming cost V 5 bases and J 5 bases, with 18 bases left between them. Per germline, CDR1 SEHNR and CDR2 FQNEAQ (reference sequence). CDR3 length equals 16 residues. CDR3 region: CASSPPQGRRTGELFF. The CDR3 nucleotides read TGTGCCAGCAGCCCCCCACAGGGAAGGCGGACCGGGGAGCTGTTTTTT.

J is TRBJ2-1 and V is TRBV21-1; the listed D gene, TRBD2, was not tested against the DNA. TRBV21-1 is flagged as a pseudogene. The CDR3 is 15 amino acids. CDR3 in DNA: TGTGCCAGCAGCAAAGCGCTGATTGCCGGGTCGAAGAAGTTCTTC. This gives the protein CASSKALIAGSKKFF.

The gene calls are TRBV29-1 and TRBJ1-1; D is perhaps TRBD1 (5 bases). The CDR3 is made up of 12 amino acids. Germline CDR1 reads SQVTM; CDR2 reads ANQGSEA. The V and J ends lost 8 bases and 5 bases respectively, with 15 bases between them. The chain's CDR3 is CSIRGRETEAFF. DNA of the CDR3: TGCAGCATAAGGGGACGGGAAACTGAAGCTTTCTTT.

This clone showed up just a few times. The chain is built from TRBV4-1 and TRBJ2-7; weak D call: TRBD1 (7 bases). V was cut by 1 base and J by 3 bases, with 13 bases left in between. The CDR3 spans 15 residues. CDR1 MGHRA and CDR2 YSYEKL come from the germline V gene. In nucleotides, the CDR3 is TGCGCCAGCAGCCAAGTGGCAGGGGGAGGCTACGAGCAGTACTTC. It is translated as CASSQVAGGGYEQYF.

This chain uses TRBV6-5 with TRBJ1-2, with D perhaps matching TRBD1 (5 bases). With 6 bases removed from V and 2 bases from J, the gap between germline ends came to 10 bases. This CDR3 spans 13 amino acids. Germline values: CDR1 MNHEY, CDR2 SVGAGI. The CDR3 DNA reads TGTGCCAGCAGACGGGACGGCAACTATGGCTACACCTTC. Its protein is CASRRDGNYGYTF.

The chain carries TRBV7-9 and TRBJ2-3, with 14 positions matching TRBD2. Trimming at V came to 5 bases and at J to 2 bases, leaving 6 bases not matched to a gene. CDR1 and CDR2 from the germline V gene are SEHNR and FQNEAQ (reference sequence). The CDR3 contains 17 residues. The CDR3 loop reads CASSPGTSGGTTDTQYF. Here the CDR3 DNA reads TGTGCCAGCAGCCCAGGGACTAGCGGGGGAACCACAGATACGCAGTATTTT.

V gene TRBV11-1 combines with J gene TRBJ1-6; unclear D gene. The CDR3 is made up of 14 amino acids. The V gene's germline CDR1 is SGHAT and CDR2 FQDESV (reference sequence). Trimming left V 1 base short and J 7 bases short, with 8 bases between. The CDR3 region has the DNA TGTGCCAGCAGCTTAGTTGGAAACAATTCACCCCTCCACTTT. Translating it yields CASSLVGNNSPLHF.

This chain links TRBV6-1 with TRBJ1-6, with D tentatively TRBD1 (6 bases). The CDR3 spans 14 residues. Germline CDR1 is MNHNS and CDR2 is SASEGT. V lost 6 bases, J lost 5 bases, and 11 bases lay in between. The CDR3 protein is CASRYRTDNSPLHF. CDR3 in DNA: TGTGCCAGCAGATACCGGACAGATAATTCACCCCTCCACTTT.

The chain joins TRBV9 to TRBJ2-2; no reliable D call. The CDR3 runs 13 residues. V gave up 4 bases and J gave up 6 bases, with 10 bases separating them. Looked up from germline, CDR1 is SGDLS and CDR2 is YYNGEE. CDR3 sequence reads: CASSPGWAGELFF. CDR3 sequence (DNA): TGTGCCAGCAGCCCCGGTTGGGCCGGGGAGCTGTTTTTT.

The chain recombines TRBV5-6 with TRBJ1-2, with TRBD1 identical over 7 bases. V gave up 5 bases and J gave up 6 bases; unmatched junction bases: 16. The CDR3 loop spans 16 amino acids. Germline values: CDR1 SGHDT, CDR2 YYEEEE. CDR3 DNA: TGTGCCAGCAGTCCCCTAGGTGGAGGGGGCAACCATGGCTACACCTTC. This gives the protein CASSPLGGGGNHGYTF.

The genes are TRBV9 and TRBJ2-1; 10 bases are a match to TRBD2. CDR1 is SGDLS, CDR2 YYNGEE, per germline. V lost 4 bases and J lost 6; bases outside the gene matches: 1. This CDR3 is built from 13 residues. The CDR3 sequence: CASSPSGGNEQFF. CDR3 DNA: TGTGCCAGCAGCCCTAGCGGGGGCAATGAGCAGTTCTTC. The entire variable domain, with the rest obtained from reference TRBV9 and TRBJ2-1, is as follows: DSGVTQTPKHLITATGQRVTLRCSPRSGDLSVYWYQQSLDQGLQFLIQYYNGEERAKGNILERFSAQQFPDLHSELNLSSLELGDSALYFCASSPSGGNEQFFGPGTRLTVL.

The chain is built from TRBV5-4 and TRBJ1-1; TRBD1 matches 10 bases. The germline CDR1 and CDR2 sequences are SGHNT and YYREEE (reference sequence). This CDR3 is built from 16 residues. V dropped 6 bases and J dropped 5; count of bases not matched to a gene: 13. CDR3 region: CASTTSAGTGETEAFF. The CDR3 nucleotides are TGTGCCAGCACTACCTCAGCCGGGACAGGGGAAACTGAAGCTTTCTTT.

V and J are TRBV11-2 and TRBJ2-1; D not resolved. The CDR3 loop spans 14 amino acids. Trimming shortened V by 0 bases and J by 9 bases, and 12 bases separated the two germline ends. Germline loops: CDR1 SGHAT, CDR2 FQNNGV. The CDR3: CASSLDPGISEQFF. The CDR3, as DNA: TGTGCCAGCAGCTTAGATCCGGGTATCAGTGAGCAGTTCTTC.

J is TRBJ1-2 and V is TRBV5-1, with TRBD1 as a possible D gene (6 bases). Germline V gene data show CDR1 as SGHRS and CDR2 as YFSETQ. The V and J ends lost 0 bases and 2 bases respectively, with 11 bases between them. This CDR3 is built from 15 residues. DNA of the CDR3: TGCGCCAGCAGCTTGGCCGGGCAGGGGAACTATGGCTACACCTTC. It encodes CASSLAGQGNYGYTF.

The CDR3 DNA reads TGTGCCAGCAGCTTAGGAGGGACAGTTGGAAACACCATATATTTT. This gives the protein CASSLGGTVGNTIYF. The chain has TRBV7-9 and TRBJ1-3; 7 nucleotides align to TRBD1. Trimming removed 1 base from V and 3 bases from J; junction bases left unmatched: 3. The CDR3 covers 15 residues. Germline loops: CDR1 SEHNR, CDR2 FQNEAQ (reference sequence).

Written as DNA, the CDR3 is TGTGCCAGCAGTAAGGGCGGATCCCCGAACTCTGGAAACACCATATATTTT. Translation: CASSKGGSPNSGNTIYF. The genes are TRBV25-1 and TRBJ1-3; D ambiguous. Between the trimmed V and J ends, which lost 5 bases and 0 bases, there was a span of 17 bases. CDR3 size: 17 residues. The germline V gene encodes CDR1 MGHDK and CDR2 SYGVNS. The variable domain in full, completed from reference TRBV25-1 and TRBJ1-3, reads EADIYQTPRYLVIGTGKKITLECSQTMGHDKMYWYQQDPGMELHLIHYSYGVNSTEKGDLSSESTVSRIRTEHFPLTLESARPSHTSQYLCASSKGGSPNSGNTIYFGEGSWLTVV.

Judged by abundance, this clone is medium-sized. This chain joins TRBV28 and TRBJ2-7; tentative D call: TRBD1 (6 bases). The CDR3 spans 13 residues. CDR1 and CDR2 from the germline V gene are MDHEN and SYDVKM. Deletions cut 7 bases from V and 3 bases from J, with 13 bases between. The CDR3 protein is CASTRTVSYEQYF. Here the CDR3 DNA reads TGTGCCAGCACCAGGACAGTGAGCTACGAGCAGTACTTC.

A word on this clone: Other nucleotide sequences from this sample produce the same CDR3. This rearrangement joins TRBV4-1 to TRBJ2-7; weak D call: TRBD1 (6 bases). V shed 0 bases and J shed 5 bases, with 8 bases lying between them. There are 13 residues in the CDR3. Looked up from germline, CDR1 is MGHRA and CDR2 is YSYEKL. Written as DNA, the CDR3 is TGCGCCAGCAGCCAAGACAGGGGCAACGAGCAGTACTTC. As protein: CASSQDRGNEQYF.

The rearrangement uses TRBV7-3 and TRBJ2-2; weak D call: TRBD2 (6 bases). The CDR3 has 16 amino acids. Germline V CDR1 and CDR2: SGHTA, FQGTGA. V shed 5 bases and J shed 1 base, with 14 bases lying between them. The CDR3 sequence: CASSPNPGENTGELFF. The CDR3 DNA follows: TGTGCCAGCAGCCCGAATCCGGGGGAGAACACCGGGGAGCTGTTTTTT.

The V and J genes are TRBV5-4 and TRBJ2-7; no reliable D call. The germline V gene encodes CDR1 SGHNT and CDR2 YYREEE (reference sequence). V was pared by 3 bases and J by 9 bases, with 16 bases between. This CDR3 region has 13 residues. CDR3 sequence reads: CASSWIDQMGQYF. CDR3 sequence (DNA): TGTGCCAGCAGCTGGATAGACCAAATGGGGCAGTACTTC.

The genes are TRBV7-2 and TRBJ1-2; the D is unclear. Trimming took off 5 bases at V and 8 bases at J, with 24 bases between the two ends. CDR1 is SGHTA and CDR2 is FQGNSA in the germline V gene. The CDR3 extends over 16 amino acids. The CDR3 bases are TGTGCCAGCAGCCCCGATGGGCTGGGCGAGGGCGGAGGCTACACCTTC. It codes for CASSPDGLGEGGGYTF.

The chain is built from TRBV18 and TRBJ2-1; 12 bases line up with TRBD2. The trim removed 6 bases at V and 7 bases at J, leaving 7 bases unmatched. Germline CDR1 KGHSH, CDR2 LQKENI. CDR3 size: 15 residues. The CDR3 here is CASSPSGGASNEQFF. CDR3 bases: TGTGCCAGCTCCCCTAGCGGGGGGGCATCTAATGAGCAGTTCTTC.

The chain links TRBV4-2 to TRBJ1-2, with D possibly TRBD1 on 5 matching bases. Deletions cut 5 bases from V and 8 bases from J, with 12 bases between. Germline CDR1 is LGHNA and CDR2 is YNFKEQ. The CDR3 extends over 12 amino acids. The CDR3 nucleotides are TGTGCCAGCAGCAGCGGCGGGGGAGGCTACACCTTC. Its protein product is CASSSGGGGYTF.

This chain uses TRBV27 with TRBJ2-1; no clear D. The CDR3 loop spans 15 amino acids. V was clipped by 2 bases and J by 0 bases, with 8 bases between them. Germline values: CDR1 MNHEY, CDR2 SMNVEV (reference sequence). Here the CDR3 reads CASSLGPSSYNEQFF. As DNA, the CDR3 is TGTGCCAGCAGTTTAGGTCCTAGCTCCTACAATGAGCAGTTCTTC.